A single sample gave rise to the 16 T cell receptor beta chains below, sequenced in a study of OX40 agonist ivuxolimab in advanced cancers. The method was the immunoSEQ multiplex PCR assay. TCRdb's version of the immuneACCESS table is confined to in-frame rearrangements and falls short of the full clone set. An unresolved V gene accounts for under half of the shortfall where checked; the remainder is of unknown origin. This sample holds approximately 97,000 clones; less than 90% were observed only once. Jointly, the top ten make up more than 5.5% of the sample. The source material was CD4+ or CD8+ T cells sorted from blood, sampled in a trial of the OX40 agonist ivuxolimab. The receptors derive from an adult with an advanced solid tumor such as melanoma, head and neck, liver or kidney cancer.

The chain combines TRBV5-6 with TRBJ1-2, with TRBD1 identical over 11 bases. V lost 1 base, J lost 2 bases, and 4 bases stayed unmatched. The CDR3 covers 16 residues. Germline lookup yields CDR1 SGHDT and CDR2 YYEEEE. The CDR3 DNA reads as TGTGCCAGCAGCTTGAGAGGACAGGGGGCCAACTATGGCTACACCTTC. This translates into CASSLRGQGANYGYTF.

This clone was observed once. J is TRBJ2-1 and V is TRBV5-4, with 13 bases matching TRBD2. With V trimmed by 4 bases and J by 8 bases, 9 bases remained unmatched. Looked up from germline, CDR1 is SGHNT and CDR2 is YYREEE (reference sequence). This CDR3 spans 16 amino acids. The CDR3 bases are TGTGCCAGCAGCCAAGCACTAGCGGGGGGGCCGGATGAGCAGTTCTTC. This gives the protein CASSQALAGGPDEQFF.

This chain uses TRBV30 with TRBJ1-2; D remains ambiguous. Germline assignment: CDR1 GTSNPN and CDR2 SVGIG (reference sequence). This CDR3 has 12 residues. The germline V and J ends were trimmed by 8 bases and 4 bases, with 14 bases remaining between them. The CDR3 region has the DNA TGTGCCAAAAGCAGGAGTGGCTATGGCTACACCTTC. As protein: CAKSRSGYGYTF.

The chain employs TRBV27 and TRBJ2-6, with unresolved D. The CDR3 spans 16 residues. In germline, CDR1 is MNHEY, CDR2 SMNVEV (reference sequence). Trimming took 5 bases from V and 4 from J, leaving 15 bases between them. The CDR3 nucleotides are TGTGCCAGCAGTCAACTCTGGAATTCCGGGGCCAACGTCCTGACTTTC. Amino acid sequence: CASSQLWNSGANVLTF.

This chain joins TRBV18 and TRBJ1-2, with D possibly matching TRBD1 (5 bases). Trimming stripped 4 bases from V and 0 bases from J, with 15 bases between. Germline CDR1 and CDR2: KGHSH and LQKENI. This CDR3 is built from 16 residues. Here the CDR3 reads CASSLTTGTANYGYTF. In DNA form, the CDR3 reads TGTGCCAGCTCACTCACTACGGGGACCGCTAACTATGGCTACACCTTC.

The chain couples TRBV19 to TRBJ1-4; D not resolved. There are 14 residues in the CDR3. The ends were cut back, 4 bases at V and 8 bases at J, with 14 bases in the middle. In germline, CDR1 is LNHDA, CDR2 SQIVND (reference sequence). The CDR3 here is CASSSRMGLEKLFF. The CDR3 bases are TGTGCCAGTAGTAGCAGGATGGGTTTGGAAAAACTGTTTTTT.

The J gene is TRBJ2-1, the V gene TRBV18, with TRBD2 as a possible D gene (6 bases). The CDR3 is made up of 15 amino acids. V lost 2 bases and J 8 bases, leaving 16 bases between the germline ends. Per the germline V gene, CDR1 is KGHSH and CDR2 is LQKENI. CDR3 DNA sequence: TGTGCCAGCTCACCAAGACTAGGTTCTCACGATGAGCAGTTCTTC. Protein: CASSPRLGSHDEQFF. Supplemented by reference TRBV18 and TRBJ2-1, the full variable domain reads NAGVMQNPRHLVRRRGQEARLRCSPMKGHSHVYWYRQLPEEGLKFMVYLQKENIIDESGMPKERFSAEFPKEGPSILRIQQVVRGDSAAYFCASSPRLGSHDEQFFGPGTRLTVL.

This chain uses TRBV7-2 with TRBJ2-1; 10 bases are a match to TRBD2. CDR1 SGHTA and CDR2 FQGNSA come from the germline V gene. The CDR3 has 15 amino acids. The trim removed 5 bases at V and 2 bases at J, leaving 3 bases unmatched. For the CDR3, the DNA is TGTGCCAGCAGCCGGACTAGCGGTCCCTACAATGAGCAGTTCTTC. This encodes CASSRTSGPYNEQFF.

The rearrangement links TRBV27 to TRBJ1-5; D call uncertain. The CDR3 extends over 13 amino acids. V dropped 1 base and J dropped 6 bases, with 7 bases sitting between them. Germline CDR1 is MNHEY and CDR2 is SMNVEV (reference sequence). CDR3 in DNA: TGTGCCAGCAGTTTATTTTCAGGTCAGCCCCAGCATTTT. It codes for CASSLFSGQPQHF.

CDR3 amino acids: CASRLTGLETQYF. The CDR3 coding sequence is TGTGCCAGCAGGCTCACAGGACTAGAGACCCAGTACTTC. The genes are TRBV6-4 and TRBJ2-5; D may correspond to TRBD1 or TRBD2 (5 bases each). The CDR3 is made up of 13 amino acids. The V and J ends lost 6 bases and 4 bases respectively, with 12 bases between them. Germline V gene lookup returns CDR1 MRHNA and CDR2 SNTAGT.

CDR3 in DNA: TGTGCCAGCAGTTACTCGAAGGTGAAAAGCACTGAAGCTTTCTTT. This encodes CASSYSKVKSTEAFF. The chain links TRBV6-6 to TRBJ1-1; D is ambiguous. In germline, CDR1 is MNHNY, CDR2 SVGAGI (reference sequence). The CDR3 is 15 residues long. Trimming shortened V by 0 bases and J by 4 bases, and 12 bases separated the two germline ends.

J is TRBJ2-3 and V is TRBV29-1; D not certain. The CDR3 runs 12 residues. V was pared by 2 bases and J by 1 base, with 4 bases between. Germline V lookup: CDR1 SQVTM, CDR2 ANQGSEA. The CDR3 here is CSVEKGTDTQYF. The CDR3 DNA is TGCAGCGTTGAAAAAGGCACAGATACGCAGTATTTT.

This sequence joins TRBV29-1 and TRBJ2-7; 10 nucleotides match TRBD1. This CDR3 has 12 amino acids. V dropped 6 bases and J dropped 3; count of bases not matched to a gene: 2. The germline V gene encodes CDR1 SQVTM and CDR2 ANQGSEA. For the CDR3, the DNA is TGCAGCGTGGACAGGGGGGGCTACGAGCAGTACTTC. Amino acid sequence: CSVDRGGYEQYF.

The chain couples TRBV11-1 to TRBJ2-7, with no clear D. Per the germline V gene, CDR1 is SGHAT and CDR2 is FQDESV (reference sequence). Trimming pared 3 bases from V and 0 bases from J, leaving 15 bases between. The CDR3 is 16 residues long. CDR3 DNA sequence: TGTGCCAGCAGCTTTAGCCTACCCACGAGCTCCTACGAGCAGTACTTC. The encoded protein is CASSFSLPTSSYEQYF.

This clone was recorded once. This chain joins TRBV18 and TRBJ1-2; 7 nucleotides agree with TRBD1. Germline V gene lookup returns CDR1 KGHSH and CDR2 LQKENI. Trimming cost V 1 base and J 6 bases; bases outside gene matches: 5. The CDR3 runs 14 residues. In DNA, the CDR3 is TGTGCCAGCTCACCACGGGGAGGGGGCGATGGCTACACCTTC. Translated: CASSPRGGGDGYTF.

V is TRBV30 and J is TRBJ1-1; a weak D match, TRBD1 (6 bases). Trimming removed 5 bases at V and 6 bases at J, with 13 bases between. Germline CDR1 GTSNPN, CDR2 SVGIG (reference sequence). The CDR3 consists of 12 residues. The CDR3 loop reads CAWGTGGPEAFF. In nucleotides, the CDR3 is TGTGCCTGGGGGACCGGGGGCCCTGAAGCTTTCTTT.